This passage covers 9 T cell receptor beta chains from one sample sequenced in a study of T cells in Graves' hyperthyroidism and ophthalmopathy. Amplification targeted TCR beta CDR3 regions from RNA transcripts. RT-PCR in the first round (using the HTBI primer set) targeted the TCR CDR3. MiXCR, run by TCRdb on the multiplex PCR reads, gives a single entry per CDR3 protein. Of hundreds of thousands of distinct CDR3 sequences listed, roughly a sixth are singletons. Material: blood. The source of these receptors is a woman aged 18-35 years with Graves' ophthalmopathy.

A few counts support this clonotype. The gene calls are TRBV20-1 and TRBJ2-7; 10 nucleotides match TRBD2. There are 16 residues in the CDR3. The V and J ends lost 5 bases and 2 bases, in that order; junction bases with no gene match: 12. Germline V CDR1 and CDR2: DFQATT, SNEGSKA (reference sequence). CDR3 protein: CSAPGNLAGGPYEQYF. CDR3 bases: TGCAGTGCTCCCGGAAATTTAGCGGGAGGCCCCTACGAGCAGTACTTC.

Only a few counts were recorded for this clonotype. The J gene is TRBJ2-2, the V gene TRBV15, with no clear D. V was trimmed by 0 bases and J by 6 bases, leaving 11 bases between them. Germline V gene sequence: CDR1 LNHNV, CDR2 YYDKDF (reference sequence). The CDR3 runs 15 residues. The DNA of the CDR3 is TGTGCCACCAGCAGAGACAGTAGCTCCTCCGGGGAGCTGTTTTTT. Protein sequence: CATSRDSSSSGELFF.

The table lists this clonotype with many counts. CDR3 residues: CASRSGPGYGYTF. The CDR3 region has the DNA TGTGCCAGCAGGAGTGGACCCGGCTATGGCTACACCTTC. The chain employs TRBV12-3 or TRBV12-4 and TRBJ1-2; D uncertain. The V and J ends lost 6 bases and 4 bases respectively, with 12 bases between them. The CDR3 has 13 residues.

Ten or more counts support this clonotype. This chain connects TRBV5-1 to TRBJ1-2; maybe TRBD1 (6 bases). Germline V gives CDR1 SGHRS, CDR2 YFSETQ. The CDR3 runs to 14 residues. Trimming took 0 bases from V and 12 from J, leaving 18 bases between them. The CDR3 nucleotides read TGCGCCAGCAGCTTGGGACAGGAGGATAGTATCAACACCTTC. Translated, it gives CASSLGQEDSINTF.

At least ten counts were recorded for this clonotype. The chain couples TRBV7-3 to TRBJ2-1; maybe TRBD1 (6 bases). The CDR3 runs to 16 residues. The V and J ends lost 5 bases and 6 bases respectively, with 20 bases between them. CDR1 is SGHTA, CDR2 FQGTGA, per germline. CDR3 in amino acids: CASSLRPTQGFNEQFF. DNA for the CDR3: TGTGCCAGCAGCCTCAGACCGACTCAGGGGTTCAATGAGCAGTTCTTC.

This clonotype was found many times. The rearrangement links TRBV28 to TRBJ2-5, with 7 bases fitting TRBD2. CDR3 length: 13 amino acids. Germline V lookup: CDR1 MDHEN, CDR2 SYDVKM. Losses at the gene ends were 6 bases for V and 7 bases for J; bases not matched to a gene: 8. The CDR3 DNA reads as TGTGCCAGCAGGGGGGGGACGCGAGGGACCCAGTACTTC. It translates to CASRGGTRGTQYF. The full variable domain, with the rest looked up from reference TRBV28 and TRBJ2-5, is DVKVTQSSRYLVKRTGEKVFLECVQDMDHENMFWYRQDPGLGLRLIYFSYDVKMKEKGDIPEGYSVSREKKERFSLILESASTNQTSMYLCASRGGTRGTQYFGPGTRLLVL.

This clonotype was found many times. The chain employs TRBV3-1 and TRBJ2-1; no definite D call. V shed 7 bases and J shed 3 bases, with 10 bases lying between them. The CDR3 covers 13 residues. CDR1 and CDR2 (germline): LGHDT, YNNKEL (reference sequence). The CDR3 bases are TGTGCCAGCACCCGTGGCGGCTACAATGAGCAGTTCTTC. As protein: CASTRGGYNEQFF.

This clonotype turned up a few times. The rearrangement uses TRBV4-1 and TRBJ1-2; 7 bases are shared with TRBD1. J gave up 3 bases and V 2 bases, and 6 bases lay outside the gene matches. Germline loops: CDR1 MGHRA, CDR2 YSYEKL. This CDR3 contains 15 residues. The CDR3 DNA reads TGCGCCAGCAGCCAAAACAGGGGAACAGACTATGGCTACACCTTC. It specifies CASSQNRGTDYGYTF.

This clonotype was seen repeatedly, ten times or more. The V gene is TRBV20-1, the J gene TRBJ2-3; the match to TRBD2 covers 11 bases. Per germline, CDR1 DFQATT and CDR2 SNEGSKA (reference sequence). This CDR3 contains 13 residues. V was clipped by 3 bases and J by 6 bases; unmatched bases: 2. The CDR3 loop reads CSASSSGRDTQYF. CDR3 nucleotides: TGCAGTGCTAGTTCTAGCGGGAGGGATACGCAGTATTTT.